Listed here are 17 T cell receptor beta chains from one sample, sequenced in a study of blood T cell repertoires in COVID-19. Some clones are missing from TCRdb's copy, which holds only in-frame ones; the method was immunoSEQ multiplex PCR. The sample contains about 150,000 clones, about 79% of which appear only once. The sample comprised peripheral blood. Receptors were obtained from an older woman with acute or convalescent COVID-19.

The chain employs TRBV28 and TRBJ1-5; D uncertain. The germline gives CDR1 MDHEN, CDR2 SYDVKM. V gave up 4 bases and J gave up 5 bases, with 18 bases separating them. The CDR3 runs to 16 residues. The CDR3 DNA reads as TGTGCCAGCAGTTCCTCCCCCCAAGCCGGGGATCAGCCCCAGCATTTT. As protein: CASSSSPQAGDQPQHF. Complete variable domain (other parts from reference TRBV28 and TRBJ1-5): DVKVTQSSRYLVKRTGEKVFLECVQDMDHENMFWYRQDPGLGLRLIYFSYDVKMKEKGDIPEGYSVSREKKERFSLILESASTNQTSMYLCASSSSPQAGDQPQHFGDGTRLSIL.

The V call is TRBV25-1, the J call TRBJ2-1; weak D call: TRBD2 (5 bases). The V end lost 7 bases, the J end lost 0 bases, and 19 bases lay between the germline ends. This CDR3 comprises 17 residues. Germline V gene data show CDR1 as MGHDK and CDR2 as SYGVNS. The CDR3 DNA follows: TGTGCCAGCACCCCTCCGGGGTCCTCTACCTCCTACAATGAGCAGTTCTTC. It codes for CASTPPGSSTSYNEQFF.

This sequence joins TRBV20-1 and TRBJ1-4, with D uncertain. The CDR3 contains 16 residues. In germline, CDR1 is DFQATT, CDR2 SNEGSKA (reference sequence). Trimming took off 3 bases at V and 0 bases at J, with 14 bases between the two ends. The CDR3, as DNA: TGCAGTGCTAGTCTACAGAGTTTTGCAACTAATGAAAAACTGTTTTTT. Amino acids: CSASLQSFATNEKLFF.

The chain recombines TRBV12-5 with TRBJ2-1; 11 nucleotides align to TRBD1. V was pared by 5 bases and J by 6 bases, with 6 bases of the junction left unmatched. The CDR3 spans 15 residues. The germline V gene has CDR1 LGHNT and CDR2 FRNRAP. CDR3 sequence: CASGLGTGGVNEQFF. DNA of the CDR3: TGTGCTAGTGGTCTCGGGACAGGGGGAGTCAATGAGCAGTTCTTC.

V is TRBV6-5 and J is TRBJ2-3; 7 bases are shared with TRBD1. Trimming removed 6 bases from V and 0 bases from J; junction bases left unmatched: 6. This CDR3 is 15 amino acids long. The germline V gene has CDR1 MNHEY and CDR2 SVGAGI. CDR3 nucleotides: TGTGCCAGCAGCCGTACAGGGGATAGCACAGATACGCAGTATTTT. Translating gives CASSRTGDSTDTQYF.

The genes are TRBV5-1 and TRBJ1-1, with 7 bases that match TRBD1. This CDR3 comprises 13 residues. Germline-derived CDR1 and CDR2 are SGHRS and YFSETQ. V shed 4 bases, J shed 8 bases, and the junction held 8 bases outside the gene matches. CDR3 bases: TGCGCCAGCAGCCCGGGGGACAGCACCGAAGCTTTCTTT. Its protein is CASSPGDSTEAFF.

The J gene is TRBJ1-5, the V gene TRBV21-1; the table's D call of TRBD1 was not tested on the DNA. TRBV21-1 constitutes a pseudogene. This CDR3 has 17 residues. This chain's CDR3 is CASSKEEGQGIVQPQHF. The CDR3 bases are TGTGCCAGCAGCAAAGAGGAGGGACAGGGCATAGTTCAGCCCCAGCATTTT.

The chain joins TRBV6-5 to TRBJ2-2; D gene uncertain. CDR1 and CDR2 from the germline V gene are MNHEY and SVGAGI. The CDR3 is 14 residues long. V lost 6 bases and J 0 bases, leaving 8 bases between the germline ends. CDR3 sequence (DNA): TGTGCCAGCAGCCCCGGTACGAACACCGGGGAGCTGTTTTTT. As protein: CASSPGTNTGELFF.

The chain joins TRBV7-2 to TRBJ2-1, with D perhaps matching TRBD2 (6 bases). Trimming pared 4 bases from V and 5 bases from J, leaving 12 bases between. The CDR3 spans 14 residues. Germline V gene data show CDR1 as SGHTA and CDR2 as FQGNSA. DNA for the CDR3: TGTGCCAGCAGCTGGAGGGCTAGCGACAATGAGCAGTTCTTC. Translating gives CASSWRASDNEQFF.

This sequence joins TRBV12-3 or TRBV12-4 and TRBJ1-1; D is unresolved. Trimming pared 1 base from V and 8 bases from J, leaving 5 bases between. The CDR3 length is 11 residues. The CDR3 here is CASSLVQEAFF. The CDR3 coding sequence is TGTGCCAGCAGTTTAGTTCAGGAAGCTTTCTTT.

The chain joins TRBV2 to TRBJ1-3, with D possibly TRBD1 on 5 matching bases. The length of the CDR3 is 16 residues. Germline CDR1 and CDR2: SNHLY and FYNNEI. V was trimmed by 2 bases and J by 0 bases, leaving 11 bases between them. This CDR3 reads CASSERDGSSGNTIYF. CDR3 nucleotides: TGTGCCAGCAGTGAACGGGACGGGAGCTCTGGAAACACCATATATTTT.

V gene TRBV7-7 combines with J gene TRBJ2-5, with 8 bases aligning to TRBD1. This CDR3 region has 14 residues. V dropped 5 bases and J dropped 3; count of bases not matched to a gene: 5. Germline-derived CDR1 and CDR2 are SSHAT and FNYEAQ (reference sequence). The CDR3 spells CASSPTGVEETQYF. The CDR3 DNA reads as TGTGCCAGCAGCCCGACAGGGGTGGAAGAGACCCAGTACTTC.

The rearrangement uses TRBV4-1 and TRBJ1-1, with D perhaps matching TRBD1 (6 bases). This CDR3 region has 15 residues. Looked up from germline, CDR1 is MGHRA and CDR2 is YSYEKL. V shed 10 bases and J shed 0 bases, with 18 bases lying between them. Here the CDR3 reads CATTGGGALNTEAFF. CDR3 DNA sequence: TGCGCCACCACTGGTGGGGGGGCCCTGAACACTGAAGCTTTCTTT.

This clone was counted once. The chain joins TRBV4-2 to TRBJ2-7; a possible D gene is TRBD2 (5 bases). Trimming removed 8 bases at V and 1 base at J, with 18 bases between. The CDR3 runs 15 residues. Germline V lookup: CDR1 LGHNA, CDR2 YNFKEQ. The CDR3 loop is CASVTGGRLSYEQYV. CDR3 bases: TGTGCCAGCGTGACTGGCGGGCGACTTTCCTACGAGCAGTACGTC.

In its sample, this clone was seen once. In DNA form, the CDR3 reads TGTGCCAGCAGCTTGGAGCGGGGGGCCTCCACAGATACGCAGTATTTT. Translation gives CASSLERGASTDTQYF. The chain carries TRBV5-4 and TRBJ2-3; 9 bases are a match to TRBD2. V shed 0 bases, J shed 2 bases, and the junction held 4 bases outside the gene matches. Germline V lookup: CDR1 SGHNT, CDR2 YYREEE (reference sequence). The CDR3 runs to 16 residues.

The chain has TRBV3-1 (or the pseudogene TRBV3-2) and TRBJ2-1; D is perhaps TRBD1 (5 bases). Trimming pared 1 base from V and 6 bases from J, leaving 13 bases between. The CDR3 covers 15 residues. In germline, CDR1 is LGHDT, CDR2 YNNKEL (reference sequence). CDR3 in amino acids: CASSQAQGYINEQFF. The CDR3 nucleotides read TGTGCCAGCAGCCAAGCCCAGGGCTACATCAATGAGCAGTTCTTC.

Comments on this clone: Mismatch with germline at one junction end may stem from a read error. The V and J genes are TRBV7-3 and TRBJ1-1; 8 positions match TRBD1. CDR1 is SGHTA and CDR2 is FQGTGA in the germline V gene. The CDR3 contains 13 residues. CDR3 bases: TGTGCCAGCAGCGTAACAGGGGGCACTGAAGCTTTCTTT. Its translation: CASSVTGGTEAFF.